This T cell receptor (beta chain) was sequenced for a study of glioma-infiltrating T cells after dendritic cell vaccination (dated by TCRdb to the mid-2010s). General notes on the study: A cohort of roughly 15 glioblastoma patients from Phase I and II dendritic cell vaccination trials was included, of whom 9 were newly diagnosed and 6 had recurrent disease. Patients received autologous tumor lysate-pulsed dendritic cell vaccination between about 2003 and 2013. The vaccine consisted of monocyte-derived dendritic cells cultured seven to eight days with IL-4 and GM-CSF, then pulsed overnight with autologous tumor lysate. Each patient got three intradermal injections of the dendritic cell vaccine, spaced at biweekly intervals, in the arm below the axilla. Tumor-infiltrating lymphocyte content was quantified and tumor and blood repertoires were compared in dendritic cell-vaccinated glioblastoma patients by deep sequencing of TCR beta CDR3 regions. Survival after dendritic cell vaccination was correlated with TCR sequencing metrics, including TIL content and tumor-blood repertoire overlap.

General study outcomes and caveats: After dendritic cell vaccination, a higher estimated pretreatment TIL content predicted longer time to progression and longer overall survival. No direct relationship between TCR clonality and survival was found, suggesting that a diverse polyclonal response may matter. The cohort was small and heterogeneous, and full blood and tumor sets were available for few patients, with initial-recurrent tumor pairs available for even fewer patients. The response model built on TCR overlap across three groups was characterized as speculative, with prospective validation still needed.

TCRB CDR3 regions were amplified from about 1.9 ug genomic DNA, or all available DNA if less, using the immunoSEQ assay. Multiplex PCR used 60 forward primers for TCR V beta segments and 13 reverse primers for J beta segments. Synthetic control templates were spiked into each sample at limiting dilution to estimate reads per starting template. Sequencing produced 87 bp reads on the Illumina HiSeq System. As for the original processing: To remove PCR and sequencing errors, closely related sequences were merged with a nearest neighbor algorithm. TCR overlap was defined as the percentage of unique tumor TCR beta sequences that were also present in the same patient's peripheral blood. Drawn from immuneACCESS, this table holds only the in-frame rearrangements with V and J called that TCRdb kept. Clones are partly lost; checked studies trace under half to an unresolved V gene and leave the rest unexplained. The D gene and trimming were derived from the DNA, and the V and J assignments and clone size from that table. The sample includes approximately 50,000 clones, with about 85% observed a single time. Just under 9% of the sample belongs to the ten largest clones.

The intended sense of this specimen's time point label: after dendritic cell vaccination, including at tumor progression/relapse. Selection of patients required sufficient residual fresh-frozen tumor tissue and over two years of available survival data. None of the glioblastoma patients carried an isocitrate dehydrogenase mutation, although molecular status otherwise varied. PBMC collection took place before vaccination, two weeks after the third vaccination, and at tumor progression if progression occurred. The Qiagen DNeasy Blood extraction Kit was used for extraction of genomic DNA. On this clone itself: Its antigen target is currently unknown. Base qualities were left out, and no much larger clone turns up one base away.

CDR3 length: 15 amino acids, cysteine to phenylalanine. Just CDR3 DNA is preserved here, 45 bases in frame from base 1. CDR1 and CDR2 were assigned from the germline V gene as SGHVS and FNYEAQ. Here V drops 5 bases and J drops 7 bases, and the junction holds 7 bases not matched to any gene. The source material was blood, sampled after dendritic cell vaccination. This clonotype originated in a human donor with glioblastoma. The chain joins TRBV7-6 to TRBJ2-3; 12 of the junction bases match TRBD2. CDR3 loop: CASSQLAGGLNTQYF. The DNA reads as follows: TGTGCCAGCAGCCAGCTAGCGGGGGGGCTGAATACGCAGTATTTT. The reference TRBV7-6 and TRBJ2-3 proteins fill in what lies around the CDR3, so the full variable domain reads GAGVSQSPRYKVTKRGQDVALRCDPISGHVSLYWYRQALGQGPEFLTYFNYEAQQDKSGLPNDRFSAERPEGSISTLTIQRTEQRDSAMYRCASSQLAGGLNTQYFGPGTRLTVL.